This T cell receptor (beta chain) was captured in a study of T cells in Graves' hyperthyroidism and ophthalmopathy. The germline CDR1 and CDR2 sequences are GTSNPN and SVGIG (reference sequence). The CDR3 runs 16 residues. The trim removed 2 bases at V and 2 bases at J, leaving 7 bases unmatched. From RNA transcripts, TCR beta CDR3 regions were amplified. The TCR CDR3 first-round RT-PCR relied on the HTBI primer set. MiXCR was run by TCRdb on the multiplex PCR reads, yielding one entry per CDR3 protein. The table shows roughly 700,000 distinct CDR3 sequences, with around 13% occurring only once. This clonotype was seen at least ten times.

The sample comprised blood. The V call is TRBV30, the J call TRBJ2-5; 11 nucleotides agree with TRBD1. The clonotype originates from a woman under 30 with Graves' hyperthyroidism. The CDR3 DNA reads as TGTGCCTGGAGTATCGGGACAGGGGGATCGCAAGAGACCCAGTACTTC. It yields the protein CAWSIGTGGSQETQYF.